Presented here are 30 T cell receptor beta chains from one specimen sequenced in a study of neurological immune-mediated disorders. TCRdb re-analysed the 5' RACE reads in MiXCR, keeping a single row per CDR3 protein. Here the sample spans tens of thousands of distinct CDR3 sequences, under 13% being singletons. The sample taken for sequencing was PBMCs. The receptors were sampled from a man in his forties in good health.

This clonotype was seen more than once but under ten times. The rearrangement uses TRBV18 and TRBJ1-1, with D possibly TRBD1 on 5 matching bases. This CDR3 has 14 residues. CDR1 is KGHSH and CDR2 is LQKENI in the germline V gene. V gave up 3 bases and J gave up 0 bases, with 8 bases separating them. CDR3 nucleotides: TGTGCCAGCTCACCGGGACTCATGAACACTGAAGCTTTCTTT. This sequence encodes CASSPGLMNTEAFF.

This clonotype turned up a few times. The chain combines TRBV5-1 with TRBJ2-5; no firm D call. The CDR3 is made up of 14 amino acids. Germline V gives CDR1 SGHRS, CDR2 YFSETQ. Trimming cost V 2 bases and J 2 bases, with 10 bases left between them. CDR3 sequence reads: CASSFRDLQETQYF. CDR3 bases: TGCGCCAGCAGCTTCCGAGACCTACAAGAGACCCAGTACTTC.

This clonotype was found many times. The chain joins TRBV25-1 to TRBJ1-1; no clear D gene. Germline CDR1 is MGHDK and CDR2 is SYGVNS. This CDR3 has 13 amino acids. V was clipped by 7 bases and J by 6 bases, with 15 bases between them. CDR3 amino acids: CASTSPLGPEAFF. The CDR3 DNA follows: TGTGCCAGCACGAGTCCACTTGGCCCTGAAGCTTTCTTT.

This clonotype was observed a handful of times. This chain links TRBV10-3 with TRBJ2-7; 8 nucleotides match TRBD1. The V and J ends lost 6 bases and 6 bases, in that order; junction bases with no gene match: 10. The CDR3 is made up of 14 amino acids. The germline V gene encodes CDR1 ENHRY and CDR2 SYGVKD. The CDR3 region has the DNA TGTGCCATCAGAGAAGGACAGGGCGGGGTCGAGCAGTACTTC. Translated: CAIREGQGGVEQYF.

At least ten counts were recorded for this clonotype. The chain recombines TRBV18 with TRBJ1-1; D possibly corresponds to TRBD1 (6 bases). Looked up from germline, CDR1 is KGHSH and CDR2 is LQKENI. V was trimmed by 3 bases and J by 0 bases, leaving 14 bases between them. The CDR3 consists of 16 residues. This chain's CDR3 is CASSPGDRLVNTEAFF. CDR3 coding DNA: TGTGCCAGCTCACCGGGAGACAGGCTTGTGAACACTGAAGCTTTCTTT.

In regard to this clonotype: Germline is not matched at one junction end, which may reflect a read error. This rearrangement joins TRBV5-1 to TRBJ1-1; D remains ambiguous. CDR3 size: 14 residues. From germline, CDR1 is SGHRS and CDR2 YFSETQ. For the CDR3, the DNA is TGCGCCAGCGGCCGGGATAGTTCGAACAGTGAAGCTTTCTTT. Its translation: CASGRDSSNSEAFF.

Many counts were recorded for this clonotype. This chain connects TRBV20-1 to TRBJ2-1, with D perhaps TRBD2 (5 bases). The CDR3 consists of 14 residues. V was cut by 6 bases and J by 4 bases, with 16 bases left in between. Germline V gene data show CDR1 as DFQATT and CDR2 as SNEGSKA (reference sequence). CDR3 sequence (DNA): TGCAGTGCCCAGACTAACCCTACTTACAATGAGCAGTTCTTC. It specifies CSAQTNPTYNEQFF.

The V call is TRBV25-1, the J call TRBJ2-1; D is perhaps TRBD2 (6 bases). V lost 5 bases to trimming and J lost 3 bases, with 14 bases between them. Looked up from germline, CDR1 is MGHDK and CDR2 is SYGVNS. This CDR3 region has 15 residues. The CDR3 spells CASSMGGRNYNEQFF. Here the CDR3 DNA reads TGTGCCAGCAGTATGGGGGGACGGAACTACAATGAGCAGTTCTTC.

Many counts were recorded for this clonotype. V usage is TRBV20-1 and J usage is TRBJ2-3; 14 positions match TRBD2. Looked up from germline, CDR1 is DFQATT and CDR2 is SNEGSKA (reference sequence). Losses at the gene ends were 6 bases for V and 4 bases for J; bases not matched to a gene: 15. The CDR3 runs to 18 residues. CDR3 region: CSARGLAGATPFPDTQYF. The CDR3 DNA reads as TGCAGTGCCCGGGGACTAGCGGGAGCCACCCCTTTCCCAGATACGCAGTATTTT.

This clonotype has more than one count but fewer than ten. The genes are TRBV29-1 and TRBJ2-4; TRBD2 aligns across 7 bases. Germline V lookup: CDR1 SQVTM, CDR2 ANQGSEA. The CDR3 is made up of 15 amino acids. The J segment lost 5 bases and the V segment lost 6 bases, leaving 13 bases of the junction unmatched. The CDR3 nucleotides read TGCAGCGTCGTCCTCGGACTAGTTCGCGAAAACATTCAGTACTTC. Translation: CSVVLGLVRENIQYF.

This clonotype showed up many times. This sequence joins TRBV25-1 and TRBJ2-2; 7 bases agree with TRBD1. The CDR3 is 15 amino acids. Trimming took 3 bases from V and 5 from J; bases not matched to a gene: 6. Germline V lookup: CDR1 MGHDK, CDR2 SYGVNS. As DNA, the CDR3 is TGTGCCAGCAGTGACCTCGACAGGGAGACCGGGGAGCTGTTTTTT. This translates into CASSDLDRETGELFF.

This clonotype showed up many times. The chain links TRBV5-1 to TRBJ2-1; possibly TRBD2 for D (5 bases). This CDR3 contains 14 residues. CDR1 is SGHRS and CDR2 is YFSETQ in the germline V gene. V lost 4 bases and J 5 bases, leaving 13 bases between the germline ends. CDR3 nucleotide sequence: TGCGCCAGCAGCCGGACTCGGAGGAACAATGAGCAGTTCTTC. It codes for CASSRTRRNNEQFF.

The chain recombines TRBV28 with TRBJ2-7; TRBD1 is a possible D gene (5 bases). V lost 2 bases, J lost 3 bases, and 14 bases lay in between. The germline CDR1 and CDR2 sequences are MDHEN and SYDVKM. The CDR3 is 15 residues long. The CDR3 bases are TGTGCCAGCAGTTTACGGCCCAGGGAAGACTACGAGCAGTACTTC. Its protein is CASSLRPREDYEQYF.

This clonotype appeared many times. This chain joins TRBV5-5 and TRBJ2-1, with 10 bases aligning to TRBD1. V was clipped by 6 bases and J by 10 bases; unmatched bases: 16. Germline V gives CDR1 SGHKS, CDR2 YYEKEE (reference sequence). The CDR3 extends over 16 amino acids. CDR3 DNA: TGTGCCAGCACCCGACCCGGGACAGGGGACCCTAGGGAGCAGTTCTTC. Translating it yields CASTRPGTGDPREQFF.

This clonotype was seen repeatedly, ten times or more. The chain couples TRBV5-5 to TRBJ2-3; D is undetermined. The CDR3 runs to 13 residues. Trimming stripped 7 bases from V and 0 bases from J, with 9 bases between. The germline V gene encodes CDR1 SGHKS and CDR2 YYEKEE (reference sequence). CDR3 sequence (DNA): TGTGCCAGCGGTCCCTGGAGCACAGATACGCAGTATTTT. This codes for CASGPWSTDTQYF. The full variable domain, completed using reference TRBV5-5 and TRBJ2-3, is DAGVTQSPTHLIKTRGQQVTLRCSPISGHKSVSWYQQVLGQGPQFIFQYYEKEERGRGNFPDRFSARQFPNYSSELNVNALLLGDSALYLCASGPWSTDTQYFGPGTRLTVL.

This clonotype was detected many times. This sequence joins TRBV25-1 and TRBJ2-1; D ambiguous. This CDR3 comprises 14 residues. Trimming stripped 8 bases from V and 4 bases from J, with 15 bases between. Germline CDR1 MGHDK, CDR2 SYGVNS. As DNA, the CDR3 is TGTGCCAGCTCCGGGTCCCTACAATACAATGAGCAGTTCTTC. This sequence encodes CASSGSLQYNEQFF.

This clonotype came up many times. The V and J genes are TRBV3-1 and TRBJ2-7, with a weak D call TRBD2 (7 bases). CDR1 LGHDT and CDR2 YNNKEL come from the germline V gene (reference sequence). Trimming shortened V by 5 bases and J by 1 base, and 15 bases separated the two germline ends. This CDR3 contains 15 residues. DNA for the CDR3: TGTGCCAGCAGCTTAACTCGGGGGGCGTCCTACGAGCAGTACTTC. It encodes CASSLTRGASYEQYF.

Many counts were recorded for this clonotype. The V gene is TRBV5-1, the J gene TRBJ2-7; maybe TRBD2 (6 bases). Trimming stripped 2 bases from V and 2 bases from J, with 11 bases between. This CDR3 has 14 amino acids. Germline V gene lookup returns CDR1 SGHRS and CDR2 YFSETQ. The CDR3 region is CASSFGGEPYEQYF. CDR3 bases: TGCGCCAGCAGCTTCGGAGGGGAACCCTACGAGCAGTACTTC. Full variable domain (remainder filled in from reference TRBV5-1 and TRBJ2-7): KAGVTQTPRYLIKTRGQQVTLSCSPISGHRSVSWYQQTPGQGLQFLFEYFSETQRNKGNFPGRFSGRQFSNSRSEMNVSTLELGDSALYLCASSFGGEPYEQYFGPGTRLTVT.

Many counts were recorded for this clonotype. The J gene is TRBJ1-5, the V gene TRBV3-1; TRBD1 might be the D (6 bases). This CDR3 spans 15 amino acids. Germline V gene data show CDR1 as LGHDT and CDR2 as YNNKEL (reference sequence). Trimming pared 2 bases from V and 0 bases from J, leaving 8 bases between. The CDR3 DNA reads TGTGCCAGCAGCCAAACAGGGAATAGCAATCAGCCCCAGCATTTT. Translated, it gives CASSQTGNSNQPQHF.

This clonotype occurred many times. The chain carries TRBV6-6 and TRBJ2-1; tentative D call: TRBD2 (5 bases). V lost 8 bases, J lost 9 bases, and 17 bases lay in between. Germline V lookup: CDR1 MNHNY, CDR2 SVGAGI (reference sequence). The CDR3 totals 13 residues. DNA of the CDR3: TGTGCCAGCGGACCGGGCCGAGGGCGTGAGCAGTTCTTC. This codes for CASGPGRGREQFF.

This clonotype was counted many times. The CDR3 region has the DNA TGTGCCAGCAGCCTGGGCCCTTCAACTCAGCATTTT. Translation gives CASSLGPSTQHF. This chain joins TRBV7-9 and TRBJ1-5; no clear D gene. The CDR3 consists of 12 residues. From germline, CDR1 is SEHNR and CDR2 FQNEAQ (reference sequence). Trimming removed 5 bases at V and 13 bases at J, with 15 bases between. Using reference TRBV7-9 and TRBJ1-5 for the parts outside the CDR3, the full variable domain is DTGVSQNPRHKITKRGQNVTFRCDPISEHNRLYWYRQTLGQGPEFLTYFQNEAQLEKSRLLSDRFSAERPKGSFSTLEIQRTEQGDSAMYLCASSLGPSTQHFGDGTRLSIL.

This clonotype was recorded many times. The chain employs TRBV11-2 and TRBJ2-1; 7 bases fit TRBD2. Germline V gene sequence: CDR1 SGHAT, CDR2 FQNNGV. V dropped 5 bases and J dropped 5; count of bases not matched to a gene: 9. This CDR3 is built from 15 residues. The chain's CDR3 is CASSRTGTINNEQFF. The CDR3 bases are TGTGCCAGCAGCCGCACCGGGACTATAAACAATGAGCAGTTCTTC.

In this sample, this clonotype turned up many times. The chain is built from TRBV7-3 and TRBJ2-7, with D unclear. CDR1 and CDR2 (germline): SGHTA, FQGTGA. The CDR3 runs 14 residues. The V and J ends lost 2 bases and 0 bases respectively, with 8 bases between them. The CDR3 reads CASSLFAGSYEQYF. The CDR3 region has the DNA TGTGCCAGCAGCTTATTTGCAGGCTCCTACGAGCAGTACTTC. The full variable domain, completed using reference TRBV7-3 and TRBJ2-7, is GAGVSQTPSNKVTEKGKYVELRCDPISGHTALYWYRQSLGQGPEFLIYFQGTGAADDSGLPNDRFFAVRPEGSVSTLKIQRTERGDSAVYLCASSLFAGSYEQYFGPGTRLTVT.

This clonotype was detected ten times or more. This chain uses TRBV12-3 or TRBV12-4 with TRBJ2-3; D remains ambiguous. CDR3 length: 17 amino acids. Trimming left V 6 bases short and J 0 bases short, with 19 bases between. The chain's CDR3 is CASRESGNPSSTDTQYF. The DNA of the CDR3 is TGTGCCAGCAGAGAGTCCGGAAATCCCTCTAGCACAGATACGCAGTATTTT.

A note on this clonotype: A single base separates this from a much larger clone, so it may be a read error. The chain is built from TRBV6-5 and TRBJ2-7, with D perhaps TRBD2 (6 bases). This CDR3 comprises 14 residues. In germline, CDR1 is MNHEY, CDR2 SVGAGI. Deletions cut 5 bases from V and 8 bases from J, with 19 bases between. CDR3 loop: CASSPGTGVRKQYF. Here the CDR3 DNA reads TGTGCCAGCAGTCCCGGGACGGGAGTTCGCAAGCAGTACTTC.

This clonotype was counted ten times or more. The V gene is TRBV18, the J gene TRBJ2-1; 9 nucleotides align to TRBD1. With V trimmed by 2 bases and J by 3 bases, 2 bases remained unmatched. The CDR3 loop spans 15 amino acids. The germline V gene encodes CDR1 KGHSH and CDR2 LQKENI. CDR3 sequence reads: CASSPRDRDYNEQFF. The CDR3 DNA reads as TGTGCCAGCTCACCAAGGGACAGGGACTACAATGAGCAGTTCTTC.

This clonotype was detected a few times. The chain joins TRBV5-1 to TRBJ1-1, with D possibly TRBD1 on 5 matching bases. The CDR3 totals 12 residues. Trimming pared 3 bases from V and 7 bases from J, leaving 10 bases between. Germline V gives CDR1 SGHRS, CDR2 YFSETQ. The CDR3 DNA reads TGCGCCAGCAGCTACGGGACCGGTGAAGCTTTCTTT. Its protein product is CASSYGTGEAFF.

The sample holds many counts of this clonotype. The chain joins TRBV12-3 or TRBV12-4 to TRBJ2-7, with TRBD1 identical over 8 bases. The CDR3 loop spans 13 amino acids. Trimming removed 5 bases from V and 6 bases from J; junction bases left unmatched: 6. CDR3 protein: CASSSGTGGEQYF. For the CDR3, the DNA is TGTGCCAGCAGTAGTGGGACAGGCGGCGAGCAGTACTTC.

This clonotype was seen only a few times. V gene TRBV5-1 combines with J gene TRBJ2-3; 10 bases agree with TRBD2. Trimming took 4 bases from V and 4 from J; bases not matched to a gene: 9. Germline V gene sequence: CDR1 SGHRS, CDR2 YFSETQ. This CDR3 has 16 amino acids. The CDR3 bases are TGCGCCAGCAGCCCTGTAGCGGGGGGTGCTGCAGATACGCAGTATTTT. It is translated as CASSPVAGGAADTQYF.

This clonotype has ten or more counts. V is TRBV7-9 and J is TRBJ2-5; D is unresolved. The CDR3 is 14 residues long. Trimming removed 1 base from V and 2 bases from J, with 8 bases in between. Germline lookup yields CDR1 SEHNR and CDR2 FQNEAQ (reference sequence). The CDR3 loop reads CASSLVGGQETQYF. CDR3 bases: TGTGCCAGCAGCTTAGTGGGCGGTCAAGAGACCCAGTACTTC.